This T cell receptor (beta chain) was sequenced in a study of T cell responses to AZD1222 COVID-19 vaccine. Repertoires were generated with immunoSEQ multiplex PCR, while TCRdb's copy carries only in-frame clones and drops some. The top ten clones hold around 12% of a sample with approximately 150,000 clones, 90% to 95% of them seen once. This clone has a single count. V gave up 2 bases and J gave up 1 base, with 13 bases separating them. The CDR3 consists of 16 residues. CDR1 is MNHNY, CDR2 SVGAGI, per germline (reference sequence). This chain links TRBV6-6 with TRBJ2-3; either TRBD1 or TRBD2 may supply D (5 bases each). The sequence was obtained from an adult who had recovered from COVID-19. The input for sequencing was peripheral blood, taken after recovery from COVID-19. The CDR3 sequence is CASSYAERGGTDTQYF. Written as DNA, the CDR3 is TGTGCCAGCAGTTACGCAGAACGGGGCGGCACAGATACGCAGTATTTT.